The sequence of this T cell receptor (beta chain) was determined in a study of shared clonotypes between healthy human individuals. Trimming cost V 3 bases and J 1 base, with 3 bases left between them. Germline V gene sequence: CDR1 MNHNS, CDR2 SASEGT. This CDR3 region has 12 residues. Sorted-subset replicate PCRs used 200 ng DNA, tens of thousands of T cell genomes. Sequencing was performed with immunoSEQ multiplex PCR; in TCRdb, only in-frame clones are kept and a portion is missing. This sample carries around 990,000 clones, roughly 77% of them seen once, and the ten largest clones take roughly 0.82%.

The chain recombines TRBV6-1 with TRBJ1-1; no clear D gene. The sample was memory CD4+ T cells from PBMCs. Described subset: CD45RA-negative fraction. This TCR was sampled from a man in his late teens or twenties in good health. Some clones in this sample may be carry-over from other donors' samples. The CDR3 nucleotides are TGTGCCAGCAGTGATTGGAACACTGAAGCTTTCTTT. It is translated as CASSDWNTEAFF.